A selection of T cell receptor beta chains follows, all from one sample in a study of regulatory T cells in long-lasting Graves disease. From the multiplex PCR reads, TCRdb called clonotypes with MiXCR, one entry per CDR3 protein. Here the sample spans about 460,000 distinct CDR3 sequences, 22% being singletons. Material: peripheral blood mononuclear cells (PBMCs), obtained when the disease was refractory, from a patient treated with antithyroid drugs. The receptors originated from a female donor with Graves disease. Both conserved end residues are part of each CDR3. The D gene is left open where the match is weak. Only part of the rows carry a size: once, few, many, or a class if the clone is expanded.

>TRBJ1-1|TRBD1|TRBV29-1|many
CSVGQVEKAFF
TGCAGCGTCGGACAGGTGGAGAAAGCTTTCTTT
>TRBJ2-6|-|TRBV7-2|many
CASSLRWTSGANVLTF
TGTGCCAGCAGCTTACGCTGGACCTCTGGGGCCAACGTCCTGACTTTC
>TRBJ1-5|-|TRBV6-4|many
CATDSLYSNQPQHF
TGTGCCACTGACAGTCTGTATAGCAATCAGCCCCAGCATTTT
>TRBJ1-4|-|TRBV2|few
CASSEVLSFNEKLFF
TGTGCCAGCAGTGAAGTCCTTTCATTTAATGAAAAACTGTTTTTT
>TRBJ2-2|TRBD2|TRBV2|few
CASSYSGRYTGELFF
TGTGCCAGCAGTTATAGCGGGAGATACACCGGGGAGCTGTTTTTT
>TRBJ1-4|TRBD1|TRBV5-4|few
CASSTGTGVEKLFF
TGTGCCAGCAGCACCGGGACAGGGGTTGAAAAACTGTTTTTT
>TRBJ2-1|-|TRBV20-1|-
CSASPSDEQFF
TGCAGTGCTTCACCTAGCGATGAGCAGTTCTTC
>TRBJ2-3|-|TRBV7-2|-
CASSSNRGLPTDTQYF
TGTGCCAGCAGCTCGAACCGAGGGTTGCCCACAGATACGCAGTATTTT
>TRBJ1-3|TRBD1|TRBV7-9|-
CASQGRDRGPTSGNTIYF
TGTGCCAGCCAAGGCCGGGACAGGGGCCCCACCTCTGGAAACACCATATATTTT
>TRBJ1-4|-|TRBV3-1|many
CASSSQGFGEKLFF
TGTGCCAGCAGCTCGCAGGGCTTTGGCGAAAAACTGTTTTTT
>TRBJ1-5|-|TRBV30|few
CAWRPGSNQPQHF
TGTGCCTGGAGACCAGGTAGCAATCAGCCCCAGCATTTT
>TRBJ2-6|-|TRBV27|-
CASSLSGPGGPGANVLTF
TGTGCCAGCAGTTTATCGGGGCCAGGGGGGCCTGGGGCCAACGTCCTGACTTTC
>TRBJ1-2|-|TRBV11-3|many
CASSGRTAYGYTF
TGTGCCAGCAGCGGACGGACAGCCTATGGCTACACCTTC
>TRBJ2-2|-|TRBV12-3/TRBV12-4|many
CASNQGRNTGELFF
TGTGCCAGCAACCAAGGCAGGAACACCGGGGAGCTGTTTTTT
>TRBJ1-2|TRBD1|TRBV3-1|few
CASSQADREIYYGYTF
TGTGCCAGCAGCCAAGCCGACAGGGAGATATACTATGGCTACACCTTC
>TRBJ2-7|-|TRBV19|few
CASMHSYGGLYEQYF
TGTGCCAGTATGCACAGCTACGGGGGGCTATACGAGCAGTACTTC
>TRBJ1-2|-|TRBV3-1|many
CASSQEREYGYTF
TGTGCCAGCAGCCAAGAGAGGGAGTATGGCTACACCTTC
>TRBJ1-1|TRBD1|TRBV12-3/TRBV12-4|many
CASSRVTGGGSEAFF
TGTGCCAGCAGTAGGGTAACAGGGGGCGGCTCTGAAGCTTTCTTT
>TRBJ1-5|-|TRBV12-3/TRBV12-4|many
CASSTARAQPQHF
TGTGCCAGCAGCACCGCGAGGGCTCAGCCCCAGCATTTT
>TRBJ1-2|-|TRBV29-1|many
CSVAPSAGAGYGYTF
TGCAGCGTTGCCCCCTCAGCGGGTGCTGGGTATGGCTACACCTTC
>TRBJ2-7|TRBD1|TRBV6-1|few
CASSPEGTGGAWEQYF
TGTGCCAGCAGTCCCGAAGGGACAGGGGGCGCTTGGGAGCAGTACTTC
>TRBJ2-1|-|TRBV5-5|once
CASSPRTNEQFF
TGTGCCAGCAGCCCTAGGACCAATGAGCAGTTCTTC
>TRBJ2-2|TRBD2|TRBV6-2/TRBV6-3|few
CASSGTSGREAGELFF
TGTGCCAGCAGTGGAACTAGCGGGAGGGAGGCCGGGGAGCTGTTTTTT